This T cell receptor beta chain is from a study of blood T cell repertoires in COVID-19. Study-level background: Italy, Spain and the United States were the sources of the convalescent and acute COVID-19 samples. T cells, B-cell-depleted T cells, or PBMCs provided the cDNA or gDNA that served as material.

The authors' processing: Amplification of reference gene primers provided the estimated nucleated cell counts. Some clones are missing from TCRdb's copy, which holds only in-frame ones; the method was immunoSEQ multiplex PCR. That table gives V, J and clone size, and the DNA gave D and trimming. The sample gives about 60,000 clones, roughly 85% of which show up once; about 1.2% is in the top ten. Germline assignment: CDR1 SGHVS and CDR2 FQNEAQ. This CDR3 is 17 amino acids long. V was trimmed by 2 bases and J by 1 base, leaving 15 bases between them. Specimen: peripheral blood. This clonotype was sampled from a man aged 35 to 55 with acute or convalescent COVID-19. The chain has TRBV7-8 and TRBJ1-3; no clear D gene. CDR3 nucleotides: TGTGCCAGCAGCTTACGCGACGGGGTTTTATCTGGAAACACCATATATTTT. This sequence encodes CASSLRDGVLSGNTIYF.